The clone carrying this T cell receptor beta chain has just a few counts. The antigen is undetermined. 60 Vbeta and 13 Jbeta primers were used in PCR. The method was immunoSEQ multiplex PCR; TCRdb's version includes in-frame clones alone and lacks a portion of them. The table lists hundreds of thousands of clones, 60% to 85% of them singletons. CDR1 SGHDT and CDR2 YYEEEE come from the germline V gene. This CDR3 is 15 amino acids long. With V trimmed by 4 bases and J by 7 bases, 13 bases remained unmatched. The entry originates in a study of cytomegalovirus exposure and HLA in healthy donors. Study-level findings and limits: As a later analysis showed, a missense DCLRE1C variant was linked to trimming of TCR beta V- and J-genes.

The sequence came from a man between 35 and 55 years old in good health and CMV-seronegative. The sequenced sample consisted of PBMCs. This sequence joins TRBV5-6 and TRBJ1-2, with TRBD1 matching 7 bases. The CDR3 nucleotides are TGTGCCAGCAGCCCCGAAGCCAGGGGGTTCGGTGGCTACACCTTC. Translating it yields CASSPEARGFGGYTF.